The present T cell receptor beta chain was sequenced within a study of vaccination and CD4 T cells after COVID-19 (dated 2022 in TCRdb). Notes on the research overall: SARS-CoV-2 positivity had been established in the convalescent patients by nasal swab PCR, and mild disease was recorded in under ten of these patients and severe disease in one. Post-COVID blood samples from convalescent patients were collected a median of about 110 days after diagnosis, with a range of roughly 30 to 161 days. For stimulating the cultures, overlapping spike peptide pools were used, derived from SARS-CoV-2 as well as from the common cold coronaviruses HCoV-NL63, HCoV-OC43 and HCoV-229E. The time from the second vaccine dose to post-vaccine blood sampling had a median of around 72 days and ranged from about 14 to 250 days. The convalescent cohort included six males and four females, with two Hispanic individuals, seven Caucasians, two Asians and one multiracial person. The spike-specific CD4+ TCR repertoire was compared before and after mRNA vaccination in approximately 9 COVID-19 convalescent patients and several infection-naive healthy vaccine recipients. Control cultures received a CEFX viral epitope pool as the positive control, an HIV-1 Nef peptide pool as the negative control, or no peptide. Participants got two doses of the Pfizer-BioNTech BNT162b2 vaccine (n=8) or two doses of the Moderna mRNA-1273 vaccine (n=2). Findings and caveats that apply to the study as a whole: An increase in the median number of SARS-CoV-2-reactive clonotypes from approximately 20 after infection to roughly 38 after vaccination was observed, but the change was not found to be significant. Of the vaccine-specific clones found in convalescent patients, nearly all (304 of 307) were mono-reactive for SARS-CoV-2 spike instead of being cross-reactive with common cold coronaviruses. Relatively few convalescent patients were included in the study, and early timepoints after natural infection were not analyzed. Among convalescent patients, a median about 86% of the SARS-CoV-2-reactive clones seen after vaccination appeared only after vaccination, which suggests priming specific to the vaccine.

Receptors were amplified or captured by PCR. DNA from cultured CD4+ T cells underwent TCR sequencing with the Oncomine TCR Beta short-read assay at the Johns Hopkins FTIC core. The QIAamp micro DNA kit was used to extract genomic DNA from the cultured CD4+ T cells. Oncomine TCR Beta libraries from cultured CD4+ T cells were pooled using unique dual indexes and sequenced on an Illumina iSeq 100. As for how the authors treated the data: Non-productive sequences were removed, and CDR3s not starting with C, not ending with F or W, or shorter than 7 amino acids were discarded. The MANAFEST web application identified antigen-specific clonotypes by comparing peptide-stimulated wells against reference wells and other culture wells. Positive clones required FDR below 0.05, an odds ratio above 5, and productive frequency above 0.1% in at least two of three replicate wells. A clonotype counted as cross-reactive if it showed significant expansion both in the SARS-CoV-2 spike wells and in at least one common cold coronavirus spike condition. Similarity between CDR3 sequences was evaluated in R version 3.6.1 using Levenshtein distances (stringdist) and unrooted phylogenetic trees (ape). The public reads were run again by TCRdb, first through fastp at Q25 and then through MiXCR, and only productive beta chains were kept. Entries that share a CDR3 protein sequence are merged under the most common genes and DNA. The V and J calls were determined by TCRdb, not by the authors. Counted in this sample were roughly 16,000 distinct CDR3 sequences; about 55% of them appeared once. Roughly an eighth of the sample belongs to the ten largest clones.

A distance of 8 bases separates the germline ends of V and J, which lose 1 base and 8 bases respectively. CDR1 and CDR2 (ENHRY, SYGVKD) derive from the germline V gene. The CDR3 spans 12 residues, from the cysteine through the phenylalanine. CDR3 DNA only is kept here, 36 bases in frame from base 1. The treatment or condition label on this specimen signifies: approximately 9-day PBMC culture with coronavirus spike peptide pools or control peptides (ViraFEST assay). The ViraFEST assay was used in the study, in which antigen-specific T cells were expanded with peptide pools and expanded clonotypes were subsequently identified by TCR sequencing. Positive SARS-CoV-2 PCR tests in the convalescent patients dated from March to December 2020, before Alpha, Beta and Delta variants emerged in the United States. Each well held about 2 million PBMCs cultured in IMDM containing around 5.1% human AB serum and about 10 IU/ml IL-2, with about 9.4 ug/ml peptide pools added. On days 3 and 7, half of the culture medium was replaced with fresh IL-2-containing medium. Once the cells had been in culture for less than 11 days, the EasySep CD4+ T cell isolation kit was used to isolate CD4+ T cells by negative selection. Ficoll-Paque Plus gradient centrifugation was used to isolate PBMCs from whole blood, and the isolated PBMCs were then either used fresh or cryopreserved at -140C. Each culture condition was generally run in triplicate wells.

For this clonotype: Its antigen is not yet known. No quality values exist for individual bases; no much larger clone is one base distant.

The origin of this receptor is a human donor who had recovered from COVID-19. Material for sequencing was CD4+ T cells from blood, cultured in vitro. The V and J segments used are TRBV10-3 and TRBJ1-2; the D gene is perhaps TRBD1, from 6 matching bases. CDR3 loop: CAISELQGGYTF. The DNA reads as follows: TGTGCCATCAGTGAGTTACAGGGAGGCTACACCTTC.